This is a list of T cell receptor beta chains from one sample in a study of T cell changes during pregnancy in multiple sclerosis. Produced via immunoSEQ multiplex PCR; TCRdb's table is partial and in-frame only. The table lists approximately 100,000 clones, more than 80% of them singletons. The source was peripheral blood, collected in the second trimester of pregnancy. The receptors shown here come from a female donor with multiple sclerosis, enrolled in a pregnancy study. Each CDR3 is given with its conserved first and last residue. Fields, in order: CDR3 protein, V gene.

CASSRTRGGTGELFF | TRBV28
CASSWDRGYGYTF | TRBV6-5
CASSDNVGNGYTF | TRBV25-1
CAWSGTVSNQPQHF | TRBV30
CASSTRTGASYEQYF | TRBV5-1
CASSIGPRNSGNTIYF | TRBV19
CASSLWKTLGAPSYNEQFF | TRBV28
CASSDGTSGTTDTQYF | TRBV5-1
CASSESGFYGYTF | TRBV25-1
CATSLRDRSLSGANVLTF | TRBV15
CASSYGTPGSAYEQYF | TRBV6-5
CASSYSKLEWDGYTF | TRBV6-5
CASMVRRDRGYNEQFF | TRBV2
CASSWIPGLAGRGNEQFF | TRBV7-9
CASKSGNTEAFF | TRBV6-6
CASSASGPGEFF | TRBV5-4
CASGSIQGVTEAFF | TRBV28
CASRLAGTQETQYF | TRBV28
CASSLRGLAGGLSYNEQFF | TRBV7-3
CASSFGGRDTQYF | TRBV5-4
CASSFDLGGGSEKLFF | TRBV5-4
CASRTTAASGNTIYF | TRBV19
CASSSIVTEAFF | TRBV28
CSVPGPVNTEAFF | TRBV29-1
CASSRGGRDQETQYF | TRBV11-1
CASSSSAGTGAVDTQYF | TRBV5-8
CASIGQAVTGELFF | TRBV28